Below are 29 T cell receptor beta chains sequenced from a single sample in a study of a mutant IDH1 vaccine in newly diagnosed glioma. The time point: week 47, end of study. In the vaccine, a single dose held 300 ug of the mutant IDH1 20-mer peptide, along with topical imiquimod. Their target antigens are unknown. Only in-frame clones appear in the TCRdb table, and some are missing; sequencing was by immunoSEQ multiplex PCR. This table holds fewer than 85,000 clones, around four fifths found once. The sequenced sample was PBMCs, obtained from a glioma patient whose treatment included an IDH1 peptide vaccine. These receptor sequences come from a middle-aged man with glioma.

The rearrangement joins TRBV6-6 to TRBJ2-3, with D perhaps TRBD1 (7 bases). The CDR3 sequence is 15 residues long. CDR1 is MNHNY and CDR2 is SVGAGI in the germline V gene (reference sequence). V was clipped by 8 bases and J by 0 bases, with 15 bases between them. CDR3 sequence: CASCAGQPSTDTQYF. Written as DNA, the CDR3 is TGTGCCAGCTGCGCGGGACAGCCTAGCACAGATACGCAGTATTTT.

The rearrangement uses TRBV6-5 and TRBJ2-7; no definite D call. Germline V lookup: CDR1 MNHEY, CDR2 SVGAGI. This CDR3 is 16 amino acids long. V lost 4 bases and J 6 bases, leaving 22 bases between the germline ends. Here the CDR3 reads CASSSTGAGSRSEQYF. In DNA, the CDR3 is TGTGCCAGCAGTTCCACGGGCGCAGGTTCTAGGAGCGAGCAGTACTTC.

This sequence joins TRBV7-2 and TRBJ2-3; TRBD2 aligns across 7 bases. V was pared by 5 bases and J by 5 bases, with 13 bases of the junction left unmatched. The CDR3 loop spans 16 amino acids. Germline CDR1 SGHTA, CDR2 FQGNSA. CDR3 bases: TGTGCCAGCAGCGTAACCCGGACTAGTCGGAAAGATACGCAGTATTTT. Amino acid sequence: CASSVTRTSRKDTQYF.

This chain's CDR3 is CASSVGGTGIYEQYF. The CDR3, as DNA: TGTGCCAGCAGCGTAGGAGGGACAGGGATCTACGAGCAGTACTTC. This chain connects TRBV9 to TRBJ2-7; 9 nucleotides align to TRBD1. The CDR3 sequence is 15 residues long. V lost 0 bases, J lost 3 bases, and 4 bases stayed unmatched. The germline V gene has CDR1 SGDLS and CDR2 YYNGEE.

This clone appeared once. Additional DNA sequences in this sample encode the identical CDR3. The chain combines TRBV11-2 with TRBJ1-1; D might be TRBD1 (5 bases). V lost 6 bases, J lost 5 bases, and 22 bases lay in between. Germline V gene data show CDR1 as SGHAT and CDR2 as FQNNGV. The CDR3 sequence is 16 residues long. The CDR3, as DNA: TGTGCCAGCAGTCCCACGCCGGACGGGGGAGAAACTGAAGCTTTCTTT. This encodes CASSPTPDGGETEAFF.

V usage is TRBV4-1 and J usage is TRBJ2-7, with TRBD1 as a possible D gene (6 bases). The CDR3 has 17 residues. Trimming removed 0 bases at V and 4 bases at J, with 19 bases between. CDR1 and CDR2 from the germline V gene are MGHRA and YSYEKL. CDR3 DNA sequence: TGCGCCAGCAGCCAAGAAGGAAGGAGTGGCAGGGGATACGAGCAGTACTTC. Translated: CASSQEGRSGRGYEQYF.

This rearrangement joins TRBV11-2 to TRBJ2-7; TRBD1 or TRBD2 may be the D gene (7 bases each). The CDR3 is 15 amino acids. The germline V and J ends were trimmed by 0 bases and 3 bases, with 12 bases remaining between them. CDR1 and CDR2 (germline): SGHAT, FQNNGV. CDR3 nucleotides: TGTGCCAGCAGCTTAGAGGGAGGGGGCCTCTACGAGCAGTACTTC. Translating gives CASSLEGGGLYEQYF.

The V gene is TRBV9, the J gene TRBJ2-1; 8 nucleotides align to TRBD2. This CDR3 is built from 12 residues. Germline assignment: CDR1 SGDLS and CDR2 YYNGEE. V gave up 4 bases and J gave up 9 bases; unmatched junction bases: 3. Here the CDR3 DNA reads TGTGCCAGCAGCCCCGGGGGGGTTGAGCAGTTCTTC. Residues: CASSPGGVEQFF. The full variable domain, rest sourced from reference TRBV9 and TRBJ2-1, is DSGVTQTPKHLITATGQRVTLRCSPRSGDLSVYWYQQSLDQGLQFLIQYYNGEERAKGNILERFSAQQFPDLHSELNLSSLELGDSALYFCASSPGGVEQFFGPGTRLTVL.

The gene calls are TRBV5-4 and TRBJ1-1, with 7 bases aligning to TRBD1. This CDR3 is built from 17 residues. CDR1 is SGHNT and CDR2 is YYREEE in the germline V gene (reference sequence). The J segment lost 1 base and the V segment lost 3 bases, leaving 12 bases of the junction unmatched. CDR3 nucleotide sequence: TGTGCCAGCAGCTCAATCCCATGGAGGGGGCCGAACACTGAAGCTTTCTTT. This sequence encodes CASSSIPWRGPNTEAFF.

The gene calls are TRBV28 and TRBJ2-1; 16 nucleotides align to TRBD2. Germline assignment: CDR1 MDHEN and CDR2 SYDVKM. CDR3 size: 17 residues. V shed 6 bases, J shed 1 base, and the junction held 3 bases outside the gene matches. CDR3: CASSGTSGRVSYNEQFF. CDR3 nucleotide sequence: TGTGCCAGCAGCGGGACTAGCGGGAGGGTTTCCTACAATGAGCAGTTCTTC.

This chain connects TRBV9 to TRBJ2-3, with 10 positions matching TRBD2. CDR1 is SGDLS and CDR2 is YYNGEE in the germline V gene. The CDR3 is made up of 13 amino acids. Germline trimming cut 0 bases from V and 9 bases from J; bases unmatched to any gene: 1. CDR3 amino acids: CASSVEGLATQYF. The CDR3 DNA follows: TGTGCCAGCAGCGTAGAGGGACTAGCGACGCAGTATTTT.

This chain links TRBV6-5 with TRBJ1-2; 8 bases are shared with TRBD1. Germline values: CDR1 MNHEY, CDR2 SVGAGI. V lost 0 bases and J lost 8; bases outside the gene matches: 8. CDR3 length: 15 residues. For the CDR3, the DNA is TGTGCCAGCAGTTACTCGACAGGGGCGCTGGGAGGCTACACCTTC. Its translation: CASSYSTGALGGYTF.

This chain uses TRBV7-6 with TRBJ2-2; maybe TRBD2 (5 bases). Germline CDR1 SGHVS, CDR2 FNYEAQ. The CDR3 covers 16 residues. The CDR3: CATRAGVQRTTGELFF. As DNA, the CDR3 is TGTGCGACGCGGGCGGGTGTCCAAAGAACCACCGGGGAGCTGTTTTTT.

The CDR3 region is CASSRPTGGEVGTEAFF. DNA of the CDR3: TGCGCCAGCAGCCGCCCGACAGGGGGCGAAGTGGGCACTGAAGCTTTCTTT. The V and J genes are TRBV5-1 and TRBJ1-1, with 10 bases identical to TRBD1. Germline CDR1 reads SGHRS; CDR2 reads YFSETQ. CDR3 size: 17 residues. The trim removed 4 bases at V and 4 bases at J, leaving 13 bases unmatched.

This rearrangement joins TRBV10-1 to TRBJ1-1; D is possibly TRBD1 (6 bases). Germline loops: CDR1 WNHNN, CDR2 SYGVQD (reference sequence). The CDR3 contains 14 residues. V was cut by 3 bases and J by 3 bases, with 11 bases left in between. The CDR3, as DNA: TGCGCCAGCAGTGATGGGGGCCCTTACACTGAAGCTTTCTTT. This translates into CASSDGGPYTEAFF.

The chain combines TRBV10-3 with TRBJ2-1; no clear D gene. V was pared by 5 bases and J by 2 bases, with 7 bases between. The CDR3 runs 13 residues. CDR1 and CDR2 from the germline V gene are ENHRY and SYGVKD. DNA of the CDR3: TGTGCCATCAGTAAACATGCCTACAATGAGCAGTTCTTC. This translates into CAISKHAYNEQFF.

The chain carries TRBV5-6 and TRBJ2-7; D is ambiguous. The length of the CDR3 is 13 residues. Germline values: CDR1 SGHDT, CDR2 YYEEEE. The V and J ends lost 0 bases and 2 bases respectively, with 6 bases between them. The CDR3 loop is CASSLVETYEQYF. The CDR3 region has the DNA TGTGCCAGCAGCTTGGTCGAAACCTACGAGCAGTACTTC.

J is TRBJ2-5 and V is TRBV30; TRBD1 might be the D (5 bases). Germline V gives CDR1 GTSNPN, CDR2 SVGIG (reference sequence). This CDR3 spans 13 amino acids. Trimming stripped 3 bases from V and 0 bases from J, with 8 bases between. The CDR3: CAWSAGNQETQYF. The DNA of the CDR3 is TGTGCCTGGAGCGCAGGGAACCAAGAGACCCAGTACTTC.

The chain is built from TRBV20-1 and TRBJ2-3; D is possibly TRBD1 (6 bases). CDR3 length: 11 amino acids. V was trimmed by 5 bases and J by 8 bases, leaving 11 bases between them. The germline V gene has CDR1 DFQATT and CDR2 SNEGSKA (reference sequence). Here the CDR3 reads CSARSGVTQYF. The CDR3 bases are TGCAGTGCTCGTTCAGGGGTTACGCAGTATTTT.

This chain uses TRBV27 with TRBJ1-6; 9 bases match TRBD1. Germline V gene sequence: CDR1 MNHEY, CDR2 SMNVEV (reference sequence). The CDR3 runs to 15 residues. Trimming at V came to 7 bases and at J to 7 bases, leaving 8 bases not matched to a gene. CDR3 bases: TGTGCCAGCACCCTGGGGGACAGGGACAATTCACCCCTCCACTTT. This encodes CASTLGDRDNSPLHF.

The chain carries TRBV5-1 and TRBJ2-5; D is ambiguous. V dropped 3 bases and J dropped 5 bases, with 11 bases sitting between them. Germline assignment: CDR1 SGHRS and CDR2 YFSETQ. The CDR3 extends over 13 amino acids. This chain's CDR3 is CASSSYPGETQYF. CDR3 nucleotide sequence: TGCGCCAGCAGCTCGTACCCCGGCGAGACCCAGTACTTC.

This clone has a handful of counts. CDR3 DNA: TGCAGCGTAATGGACGAGGGCTACACCTTC. Encoded protein: CSVMDEGYTF. The gene calls are TRBV29-1 and TRBJ1-2, with D hard to call. V gave up 6 bases and J gave up 8 bases, with 10 bases separating them. CDR1 and CDR2 from the germline V gene are SQVTM and ANQGSEA. The CDR3 sequence is 10 residues long.

This clone occurred once. The chain employs TRBV9 and TRBJ2-1, with 8 bases lining up with TRBD2. CDR3 length: 15 residues. Losses at the gene ends were 2 bases for V and 8 bases for J; bases not matched to a gene: 9. The germline V gene has CDR1 SGDLS and CDR2 YYNGEE. CDR3 DNA sequence: TGTGCCAGCAGCGTTGGGACTAGGTTTGGGGATGAGCAGTTCTTC. Translation gives CASSVGTRFGDEQFF.

This sequence joins TRBV18 and TRBJ1-3; the D is unclear. Germline CDR1 reads KGHSH; CDR2 reads LQKENI. V shed 3 bases and J shed 0 bases, with 9 bases lying between them. The CDR3 covers 15 residues. The CDR3 bases are TGTGCCAGCTCACCGAAGGAGCGCTCTGGAAACACCATATATTTT. Its protein product is CASSPKERSGNTIYF.

In the case of this clone: Different DNA sequences within this sample yield the same CDR3. The V and J genes are TRBV5-5 and TRBJ2-7; maybe TRBD2 (6 bases). V was trimmed by 2 bases and J by 7 bases, leaving 13 bases between them. The CDR3 is 13 residues long. CDR1 is SGHKS and CDR2 is YYEKEE in the germline V gene (reference sequence). The CDR3 region is CASSLTGAGEQYF. CDR3 DNA: TGTGCCAGCAGCTTAACTGGGGCGGGGGAGCAGTACTTC.

The chain uses TRBV10-3 and TRBJ2-1; 9 nucleotides align to TRBD1. After removal of 6 bases from V and 6 bases from J, the junction contained 12 bases not matched to a gene. Germline V CDR1 and CDR2: ENHRY, SYGVKD. The CDR3 sequence is 16 residues long. CDR3 in DNA: TGTGCCATCAGCGAGAGGACAGGGGCGCGGGGCAATGAGCAGTTCTTC. The encoded protein is CAISERTGARGNEQFF.

This chain's CDR3 is CASSQDRRGQETQYF. The CDR3 nucleotides are TGCGCCAGCAGCCAAGATCGCAGGGGGCAAGAGACCCAGTACTTC. V usage is TRBV4-1 and J usage is TRBJ2-5; the match to TRBD1 covers 7 bases. The germline V gene has CDR1 MGHRA and CDR2 YSYEKL. After removal of 0 bases from V and 2 bases from J, the junction contained 3 bases not matched to a gene. This CDR3 has 15 residues.

This clone appeared a single time. Different DNA sequences within this sample yield the same CDR3. The V call is TRBV4-1, the J call TRBJ1-6; D not certain. This CDR3 is 16 amino acids long. CDR1 is MGHRA, CDR2 YSYEKL, per germline. V was pared by 3 bases and J by 7 bases, with 16 bases between. The CDR3, as DNA: TGCGCCAGCAGCCAGGAAGTGGCCAGCAGAAATTCACCCCTCCACTTT. Translating it yields CASSQEVASRNSPLHF.

The V and J genes are TRBV6-6 and TRBJ1-3; D remains unclear. Trimming removed 4 bases at V and 7 bases at J, with 11 bases between. Germline V gives CDR1 MNHNY, CDR2 SVGAGI (reference sequence). The CDR3 is 13 amino acids. This CDR3 is CASSLLDGNTIYF. The CDR3, as DNA: TGTGCCAGCAGTTTGTTAGACGGTAACACCATATATTTT.